This TCR beta chain was sequenced for a study of cytomegalovirus exposure and HLA in healthy donors. Findings and caveats of the study: The study flagged roughly 150 TCR beta chains as cytomegalovirus-associated. Immune exposure data for these donors was limited to CMV serostatus. Later analysis suggested links between common viral pathogens and several top significant clusters. Specificity for CMV antigens was confirmed in vitro for three of the CMV-associated chains.

On this clone: What it binds is not known.

Germline-derived CDR1 and CDR2 are SEHNR and FQNEAQ (reference sequence). V lost 5 bases, J lost 7 bases, and 10 bases stayed unmatched. The CDR3 spans 15 residues. PCR used 60 Vbeta primers and 13 Jbeta primers. The protocol was immunoSEQ multiplex PCR, while the TCRdb copy is restricted to in-frame clones and leaves out a portion. In the table there are about 180,000 clones, 75% to 90% of which are singletons. This chain joins TRBV7-9 and TRBJ1-4, with TRBD1 matching 7 bases. Source material: PBMCs. The origin of this receptor is a boy under 10 years old in good health and CMV-seronegative. CDR3 in amino acids: CASSRSEGAGEKLFF. For the CDR3, the DNA is TGTGCCAGCAGCCGCTCGGAGGGGGCAGGTGAAAAACTGTTTTTT.